This T cell receptor beta chain was identified in a study of cytomegalovirus exposure and HLA in healthy donors. This clone has only a few counts. Its antigen is currently unknown. Produced via immunoSEQ multiplex PCR; TCRdb's table is partial and in-frame only. The sample carries roughly 120,000 clones, approximately 89% recorded once. V dropped 3 bases and J dropped 2; count of bases not matched to a gene: 10. Per germline, CDR1 LNHDA and CDR2 SQIVND (reference sequence). The CDR3 runs to 17 residues. Notes on the study in general: Among TCR beta chains, those listed as cytomegalovirus-associated numbered under 200. Using the classifier, cytomegalovirus status was reportedly diagnosed with high specificity and sensitivity. A few CMV-associated chains were confirmed in vitro to be specific for CMV antigens.

V usage is TRBV19 and J usage is TRBJ1-5, with TRBD1 matching 7 bases. The receptor comes from a man aged 25-45 years in good health and CMV-seronegative. Sequenced material: PBMCs. CDR3 nucleotides: TGTGCCAGTAGTATGATTCGACAGGGTCGGGGCAATCAGCCCCAGCATTTT. Translated: CASSMIRQGRGNQPQHF.